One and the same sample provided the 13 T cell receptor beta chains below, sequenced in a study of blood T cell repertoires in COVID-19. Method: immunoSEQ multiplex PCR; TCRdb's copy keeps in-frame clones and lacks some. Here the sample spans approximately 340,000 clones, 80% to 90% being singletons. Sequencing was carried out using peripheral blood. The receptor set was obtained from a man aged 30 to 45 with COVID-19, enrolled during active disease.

The CDR3 nucleotides are TGTGCCAGCAGCTTCCTAACTAGCGGGGGGACCTTCGGGAATGAGCAGTTCTTC. The encoded protein is CASSFLTSGGTFGNEQFF. The chain couples TRBV11-2 to TRBJ2-1; 12 bases map to TRBD2. Unmatched junction bases numbered 13, after V lost 3 bases and J lost 7 bases. Germline-derived CDR1 and CDR2 are SGHAT and FQNNGV. The CDR3 is 18 amino acids.

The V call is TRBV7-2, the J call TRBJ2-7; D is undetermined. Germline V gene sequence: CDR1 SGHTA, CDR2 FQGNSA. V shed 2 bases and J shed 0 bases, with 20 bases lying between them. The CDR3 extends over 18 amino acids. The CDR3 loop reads CASSLSAQVGGSSYEQYF. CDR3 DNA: TGTGCCAGCAGCTTATCCGCTCAAGTCGGTGGTAGCTCCTACGAGCAGTACTTC.

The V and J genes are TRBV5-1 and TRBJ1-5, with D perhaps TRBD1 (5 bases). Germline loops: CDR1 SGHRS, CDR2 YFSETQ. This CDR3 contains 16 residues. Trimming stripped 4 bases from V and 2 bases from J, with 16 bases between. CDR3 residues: CASSPEGRAGNQPQHF. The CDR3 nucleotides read TGCGCCAGCAGCCCGGAGGGCAGGGCAGGCAATCAGCCCCAGCATTTT.

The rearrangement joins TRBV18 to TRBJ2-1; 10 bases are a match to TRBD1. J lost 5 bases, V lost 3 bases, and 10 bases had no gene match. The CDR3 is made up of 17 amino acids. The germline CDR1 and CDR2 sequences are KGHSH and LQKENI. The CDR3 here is CASSPSLRTGGNNEQFF. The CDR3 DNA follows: TGTGCCAGCTCACCCAGTCTAAGGACAGGGGGAAACAATGAGCAGTTCTTC.

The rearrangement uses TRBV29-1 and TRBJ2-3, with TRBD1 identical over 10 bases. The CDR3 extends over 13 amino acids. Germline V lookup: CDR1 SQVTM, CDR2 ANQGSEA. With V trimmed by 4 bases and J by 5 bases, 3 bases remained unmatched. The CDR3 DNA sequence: TGCAGCGTTGGAGGACAGGGGGGAGATACGCAGTATTTT. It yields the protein CSVGGQGGDTQYF.

CDR3 sequence reads: CASSPGLAATDTQYF. The CDR3 DNA sequence: TGTGCCAGCAGCCCCGGACTAGCGGCAACAGATACGCAGTATTTT. The chain joins TRBV7-2 to TRBJ2-3, with 10 bases that match TRBD2. The V segment lost 5 bases and the J segment 3 bases; nucleotides outside the gene matches: 5. The CDR3 is made up of 15 amino acids. Germline V CDR1 and CDR2: SGHTA, FQGNSA.

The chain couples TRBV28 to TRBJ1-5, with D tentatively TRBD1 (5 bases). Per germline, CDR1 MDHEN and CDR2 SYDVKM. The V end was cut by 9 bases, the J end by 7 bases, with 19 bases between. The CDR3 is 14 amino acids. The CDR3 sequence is CASTRGGEYQPQHF. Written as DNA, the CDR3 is TGTGCCAGTACCCGGGGAGGGGAGTACCAGCCCCAGCATTTT.

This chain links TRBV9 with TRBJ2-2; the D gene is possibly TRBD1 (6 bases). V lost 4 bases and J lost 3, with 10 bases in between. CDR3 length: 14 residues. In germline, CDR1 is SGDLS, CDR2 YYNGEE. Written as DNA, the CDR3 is TGTGCCAGCAGCTTGCAGGGGTACACCGGGGAGCTGTTTTTT. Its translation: CASSLQGYTGELFF.

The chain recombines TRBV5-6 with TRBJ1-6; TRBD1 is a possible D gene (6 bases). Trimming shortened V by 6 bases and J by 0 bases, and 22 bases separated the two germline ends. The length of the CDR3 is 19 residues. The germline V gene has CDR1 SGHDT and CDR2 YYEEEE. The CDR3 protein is CASILRQGQNVSYNSPLHF. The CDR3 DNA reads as TGTGCCAGCATTCTGAGGCAGGGACAAAACGTCTCCTATAATTCACCCCTCCACTTT.

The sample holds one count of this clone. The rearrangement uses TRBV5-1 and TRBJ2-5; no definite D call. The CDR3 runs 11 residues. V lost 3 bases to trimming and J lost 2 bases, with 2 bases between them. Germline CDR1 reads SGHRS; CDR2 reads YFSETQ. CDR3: CASSSQETQYF. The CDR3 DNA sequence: TGCGCCAGCAGCTCACAAGAGACCCAGTACTTC.

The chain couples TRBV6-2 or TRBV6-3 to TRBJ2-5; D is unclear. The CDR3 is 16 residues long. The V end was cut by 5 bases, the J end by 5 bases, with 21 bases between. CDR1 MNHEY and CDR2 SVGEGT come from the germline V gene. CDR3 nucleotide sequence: TGTGCCAGCAGTCCCCTTAGTGTCTCCCAAAAGGAGACCCAGTACTTC. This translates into CASSPLSVSQKETQYF.

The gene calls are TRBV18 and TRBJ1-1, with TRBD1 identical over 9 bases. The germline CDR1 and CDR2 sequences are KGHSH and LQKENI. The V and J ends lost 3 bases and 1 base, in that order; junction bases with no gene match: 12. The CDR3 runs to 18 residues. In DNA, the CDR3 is TGTGCCAGCTCACCTCGTTCAAATGCGGGACAGGGGAACACTGAAGCTTTCTTT. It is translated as CASSPRSNAGQGNTEAFF.

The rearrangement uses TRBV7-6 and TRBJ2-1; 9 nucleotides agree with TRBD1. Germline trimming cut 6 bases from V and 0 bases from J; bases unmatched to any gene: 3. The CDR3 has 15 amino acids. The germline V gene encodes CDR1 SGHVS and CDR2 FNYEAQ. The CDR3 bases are TGTGCCAGCAGTTCGGGACAGGGCTCCTACAATGAGCAGTTCTTC. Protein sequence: CASSSGQGSYNEQFF.